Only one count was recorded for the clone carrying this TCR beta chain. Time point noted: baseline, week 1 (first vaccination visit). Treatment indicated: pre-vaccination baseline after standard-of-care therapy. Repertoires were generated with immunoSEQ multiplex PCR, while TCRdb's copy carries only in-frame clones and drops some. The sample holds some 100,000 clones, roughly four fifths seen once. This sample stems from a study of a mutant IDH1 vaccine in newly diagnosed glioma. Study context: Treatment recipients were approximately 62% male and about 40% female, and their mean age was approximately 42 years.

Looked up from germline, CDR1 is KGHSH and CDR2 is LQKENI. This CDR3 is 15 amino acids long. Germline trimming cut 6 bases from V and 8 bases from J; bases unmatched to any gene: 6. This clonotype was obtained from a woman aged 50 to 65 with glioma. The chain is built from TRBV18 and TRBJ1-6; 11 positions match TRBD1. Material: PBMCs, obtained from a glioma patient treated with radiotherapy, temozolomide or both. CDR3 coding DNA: TGTGCCAGCTCCCGGGACAGGGGGGCCGATTCACCCCTCCACTTT. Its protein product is CASSRDRGADSPLHF.